The clone carrying this T cell receptor beta chain turned up a few times. A J-beta primer mix and a sample-barcoded 5' primer were used in a second PCR of about 7 to 12 cycles. TCRdb re-derived calls from the 5' RACE reads in MiXCR, one entry per CDR3 protein. The sample shows roughly 790,000 distinct CDR3 sequences, roughly 47% of them seen only once. Germline V gives CDR1 MDHEN, CDR2 SYDVKM. The length of the CDR3 is 19 residues. The V and J ends lost 3 bases and 0 bases, in that order; junction bases with no gene match: 8. This sample is drawn from a study of blood T cells in healthy people across ages. At the level of the study: Per two T cells, about one barcoded beta molecule was captured through template switching.

Sequencing was done on a sample of blood. The V gene is TRBV28, the J gene TRBJ2-4; 13 nucleotides align to TRBD2. This clonotype was sampled from a woman between 55 and 75 years old in good health. As DNA, the CDR3 is TGTGCCAGCAGTTTGGGGACTAGCGGGACCTACCTAGCCAAAAACATTCAGTACTTC. This translates into CASSLGTSGTYLAKNIQYF.